A single TCR beta chain is shown here with its context. No cognate antigen has been identified for it. Base qualities are not provided; no much larger clone lies one nucleotide away. This sample was taken from a study of blood T cells in healthy people across ages (dated by TCRdb to 2013 to 2016). Describing the broader study: In model experiments, template switching captured about one uniquely barcoded TCR beta cDNA molecule for every two T cells. To track age-related changes in TCR beta repertoire diversity, the study relied on deep sequencing normalized with unique cDNA molecular identifiers. The donors were divided into four age groups: young (average approximately 16 years), middle-aged (about 41), aged (approximately 62) and long-lived (82). To avoid experimental bias, donors of different ages were spread randomly across the sequencing lanes. The study analyzed two additional independent replicas of 1 million unique cDNA reads from the same blood draw for two donors, one aged 18 to 29 and one aged 80 or older.

The junction shows trimming of 1 base on V and 7 bases on J, plus 11 bases between the germline ends. The CDR3 goes from the cysteine to the phenylalanine over 15 residues. The CDR3 DNA has 45 bases and is translated from base 1. According to the germline V gene (reference sequence), CDR1 reads SEHNR and CDR2 reads FQNEAQ. Donors were roughly 40 systemically healthy Caucasian individuals from Russia aged roughly 6 to 95 years. Each donor gave roughly 11 milliliters of peripheral blood, drawn into EDTA-treated Vacutainer tubes. PBMCs were isolated by Ficoll-Paque density-gradient centrifugation, with at least 6 million obtained per sample. Total RNA, at least 6 micrograms per sample, was extracted from PBMCs with Trizol reagent. For every donor, an aliquot of PBMCs went through flow cytometry to measure the percentages of naive CD45RAhigh/CD27high T cells. Broader findings and caveats from the paper: Observed TCR beta diversity per million T cells fell roughly linearly with age, and a significant reduction was already apparent by age around 39. Because profiling used bulk unsorted PBMCs, naive and antigen-experienced compartments could not be compared conclusively. Because the CMV infection status of the donors was unknown, age-related changes in expanded clonotypes may potentially have been confounded. The long-lived group showed more naive CD4+ T cells, fewer expanded clones and increased TCR diversity than the aged group, suggesting age selection. Estimates of total diversity based on one million sequenced T cells were regarded as lower bounds and as underestimates. There was a strong correlation between observed TCR beta diversity and the percentage of naive T cells measured by flow cytometry.

Library construction relied on 5' RACE. These reads were obtained on an Illumina HiSeq 2500. The second PCR ran for roughly 6 to 11 cycles and used a J-beta primer mix along with a sample-barcoded 5' primer. A unique molecular identifier was introduced onto each TCR beta cDNA molecule by a template-switch 5' adaptor carrying 12 random nucleotides. Each sample yielded at least 2.5 million CDR3-containing paired-end reads. The Mint cDNA synthesis kit, primed by a TRBC-specific oligonucleotide, was used to synthesize first-strand cDNA from all RNA. After uracil-DNA glycosylase treatment, a first 18-cycle PCR used universal primers M1SS and BC2_uni_R on all cDNA. Per the authors' processing: Normalization of each sample was performed by random selection of 1 million high-quality reads, each carrying a distinct molecular identifier. Instead of being binned into consensus sequences, reads that shared molecular identifiers were thrown out. CDR3 identification, clonotype clustering and error correction used MiTCR with a Q25 quality threshold and the strictest error-elimination algorithm. A nonparametric unseen species model using Euler transformation provided a lower-bound estimate of total TCR beta diversity. TCRdb redid the processing of the public reads, applying fastp at Q25 and MiXCR, and retained in-frame beta chains. Each CDR3 protein appears once, grouped with its most common genes and DNA. These V and J calls originate from TCRdb's pipeline instead of the authors' own analysis. Here the sample has roughly 730,000 distinct CDR3 sequences; more than 55% occur a single time. Jointly, the top ten make up more than 25% of the sample.

The sequenced material came from blood. The sequence links TRBV7-9 to TRBJ1-6, with an unclear D gene assignment. The receptor comes from a man in his forties or fifties in good health. The CDR3: CASSLDGDRNSPLHF. The nucleotides are TGTGCCAGCAGCTTAGATGGGGATCGCAATTCACCCCTCCACTTT.